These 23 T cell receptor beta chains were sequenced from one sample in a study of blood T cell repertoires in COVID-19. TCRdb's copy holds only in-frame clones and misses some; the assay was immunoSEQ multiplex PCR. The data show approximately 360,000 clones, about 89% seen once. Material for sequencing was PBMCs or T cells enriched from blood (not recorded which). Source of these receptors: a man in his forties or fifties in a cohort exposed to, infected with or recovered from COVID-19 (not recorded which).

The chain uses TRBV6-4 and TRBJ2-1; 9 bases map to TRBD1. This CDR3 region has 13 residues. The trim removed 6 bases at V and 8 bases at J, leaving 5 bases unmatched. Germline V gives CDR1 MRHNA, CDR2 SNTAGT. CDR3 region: CASSRQGVDEQFF. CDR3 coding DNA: TGTGCCAGCAGCCGACAGGGGGTGGATGAGCAGTTCTTC.

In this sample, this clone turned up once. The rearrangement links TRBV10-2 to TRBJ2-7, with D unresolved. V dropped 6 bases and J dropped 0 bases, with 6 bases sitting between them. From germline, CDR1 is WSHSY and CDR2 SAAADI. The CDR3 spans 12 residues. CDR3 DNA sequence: TGCGCCAGCAGCGCCAGCTCCTACGAGCAGTACTTC. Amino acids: CASSASSYEQYF.

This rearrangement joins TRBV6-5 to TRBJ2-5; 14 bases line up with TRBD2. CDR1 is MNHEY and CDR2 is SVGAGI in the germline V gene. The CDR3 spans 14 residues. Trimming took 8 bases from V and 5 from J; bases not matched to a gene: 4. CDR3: CASAGLAGGETQYF. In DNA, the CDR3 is TGTGCCAGCGCAGGACTAGCGGGAGGCGAGACCCAGTACTTC.

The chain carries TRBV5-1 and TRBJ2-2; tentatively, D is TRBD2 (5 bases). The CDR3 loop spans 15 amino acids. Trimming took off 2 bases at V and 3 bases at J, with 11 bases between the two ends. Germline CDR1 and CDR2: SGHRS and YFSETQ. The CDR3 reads CASSFNFGDTGELFF. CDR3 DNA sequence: TGCGCCAGCAGCTTTAATTTCGGGGACACCGGGGAGCTGTTTTTT.

The CDR3 reads CSASVADREFLWDNQPQHF. CDR3 nucleotide sequence: TGCAGTGCTAGTGTTGCCGACAGGGAGTTTTTGTGGGACAATCAGCCCCAGCATTTT. This rearrangement joins TRBV20-1 to TRBJ1-5; 7 positions agree with TRBD1. The CDR3 is 19 residues long. Germline loops: CDR1 DFQATT, CDR2 SNEGSKA (reference sequence). J lost 3 bases, V lost 3 bases, and 20 bases had no gene match.

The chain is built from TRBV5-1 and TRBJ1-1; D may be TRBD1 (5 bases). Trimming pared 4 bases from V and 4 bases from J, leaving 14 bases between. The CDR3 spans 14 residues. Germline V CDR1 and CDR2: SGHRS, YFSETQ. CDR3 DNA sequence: TGCGCCAGCAGCGTAAATGTTGGGGCCACTGAAGCTTTCTTT. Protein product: CASSVNVGATEAFF.

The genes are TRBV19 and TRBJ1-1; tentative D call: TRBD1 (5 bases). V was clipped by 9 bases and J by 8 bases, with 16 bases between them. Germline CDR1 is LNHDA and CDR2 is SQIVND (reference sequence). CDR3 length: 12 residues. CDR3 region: CARGAVEGEAFF. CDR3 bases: TGTGCCAGAGGGGCTGTGGAGGGGGAAGCTTTCTTT.

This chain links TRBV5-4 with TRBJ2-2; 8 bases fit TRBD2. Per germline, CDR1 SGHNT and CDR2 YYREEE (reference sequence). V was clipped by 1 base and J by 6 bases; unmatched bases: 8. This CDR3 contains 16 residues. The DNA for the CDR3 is TGTGCCAGCAGCTTGTGGGGAGCGGGAGCATCCGGGGAGCTGTTTTTT. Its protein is CASSLWGAGASGELFF.

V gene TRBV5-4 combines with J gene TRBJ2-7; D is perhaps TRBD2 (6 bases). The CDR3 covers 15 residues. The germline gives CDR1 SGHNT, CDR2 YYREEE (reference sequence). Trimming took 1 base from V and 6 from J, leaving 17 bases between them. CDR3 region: CASSLKAGPGREQYF. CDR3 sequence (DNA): TGTGCCAGCAGCTTGAAGGCGGGACCCGGTCGCGAGCAGTACTTC.

The CDR3 loop is CASREPTGEEEQFF. In nucleotides, the CDR3 is TGTGCCAGCAGGGAGCCGACAGGGGAGGAAGAGCAGTTCTTC. This chain joins TRBV5-4 and TRBJ2-1; 8 bases match TRBD1. The germline CDR1 and CDR2 sequences are SGHNT and YYREEE (reference sequence). J lost 10 bases, V lost 5 bases, and 11 bases had no gene match. This CDR3 has 14 amino acids.

CDR3 amino acids: CASGTSGRRAFTQYF. Written as DNA, the CDR3 is TGTGCCAGCGGGACTAGCGGGAGACGTGCGTTTACGCAGTATTTT. V is TRBV6-5 and J is TRBJ2-3; 14 nucleotides line up with TRBD2. V shed 8 bases and J 8 bases; nucleotides not matched to a gene: 9. Germline CDR1 is MNHEY and CDR2 is SVGAGI. The CDR3 runs 15 residues.

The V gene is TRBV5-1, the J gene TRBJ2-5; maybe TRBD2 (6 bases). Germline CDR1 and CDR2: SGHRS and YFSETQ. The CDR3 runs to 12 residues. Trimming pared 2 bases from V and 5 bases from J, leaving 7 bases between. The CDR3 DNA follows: TGCGCCAGCAGCTTTGGAGGGGAGACCCAGTACTTC. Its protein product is CASSFGGETQYF.

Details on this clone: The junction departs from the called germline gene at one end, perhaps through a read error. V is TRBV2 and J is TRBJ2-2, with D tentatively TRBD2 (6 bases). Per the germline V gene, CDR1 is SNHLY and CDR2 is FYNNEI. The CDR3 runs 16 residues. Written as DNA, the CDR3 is TGTGCCAGCTCCAGTGGAGGGGCTGCAAACACTGGGGAGCTGTTTTTT. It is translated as CASSSGGAANTGELFF.

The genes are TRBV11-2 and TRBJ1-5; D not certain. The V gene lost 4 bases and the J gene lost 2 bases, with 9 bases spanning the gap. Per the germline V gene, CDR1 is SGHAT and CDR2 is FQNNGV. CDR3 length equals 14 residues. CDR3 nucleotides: TGTGCCAGCAGCTCCTCTAGTGGCAATCAGCCCCAGCATTTT. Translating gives CASSSSSGNQPQHF.

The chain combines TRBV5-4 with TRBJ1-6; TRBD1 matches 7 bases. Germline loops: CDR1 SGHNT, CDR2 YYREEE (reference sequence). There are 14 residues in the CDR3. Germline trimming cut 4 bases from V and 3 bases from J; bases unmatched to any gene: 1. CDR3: CASSRTGYNSPLHF. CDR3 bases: TGTGCCAGCAGCCGGACAGGCTATAATTCACCCCTCCACTTT.

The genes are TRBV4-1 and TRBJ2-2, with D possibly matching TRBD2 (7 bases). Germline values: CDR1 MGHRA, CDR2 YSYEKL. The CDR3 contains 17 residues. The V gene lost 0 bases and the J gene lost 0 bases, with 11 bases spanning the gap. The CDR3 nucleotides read TGCGCCAGCAGCCAAGAGGGGGGGGCGGCGAACACCGGGGAGCTGTTTTTT. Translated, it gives CASSQEGGAANTGELFF.

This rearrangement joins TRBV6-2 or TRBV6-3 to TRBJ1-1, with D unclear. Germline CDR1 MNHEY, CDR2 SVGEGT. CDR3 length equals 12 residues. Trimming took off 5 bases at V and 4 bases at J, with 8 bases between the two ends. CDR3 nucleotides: TGTGCCAGCAGTACTACGGGCACTGAAGCTTTCTTT. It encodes CASSTTGTEAFF.

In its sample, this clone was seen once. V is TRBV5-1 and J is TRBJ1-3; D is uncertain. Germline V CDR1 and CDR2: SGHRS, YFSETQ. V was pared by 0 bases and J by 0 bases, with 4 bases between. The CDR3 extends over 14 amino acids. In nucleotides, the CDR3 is TGCGCCAGCAGCTTGGAGCACTCTGGAAACACCATATATTTT. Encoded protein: CASSLEHSGNTIYF.

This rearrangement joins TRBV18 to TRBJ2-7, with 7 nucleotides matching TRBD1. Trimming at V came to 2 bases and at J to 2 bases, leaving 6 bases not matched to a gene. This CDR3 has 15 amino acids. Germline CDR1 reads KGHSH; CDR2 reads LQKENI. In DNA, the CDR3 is TGTGCCAGCTCACCAAGACAGGGTGGGGCCTACGAGCAGTACTTC. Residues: CASSPRQGGAYEQYF.

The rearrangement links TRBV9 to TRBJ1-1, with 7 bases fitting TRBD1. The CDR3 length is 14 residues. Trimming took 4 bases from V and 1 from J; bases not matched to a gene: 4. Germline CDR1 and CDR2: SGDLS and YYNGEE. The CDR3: CASSQGGQNTEAFF. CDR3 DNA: TGTGCCAGCAGCCAGGGGGGACAGAACACTGAAGCTTTCTTT.

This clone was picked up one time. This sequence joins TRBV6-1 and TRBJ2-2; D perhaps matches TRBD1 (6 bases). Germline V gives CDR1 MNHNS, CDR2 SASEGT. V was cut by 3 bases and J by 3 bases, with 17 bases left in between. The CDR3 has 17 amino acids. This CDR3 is CASSDGGRGKYTGELFF. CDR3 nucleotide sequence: TGTGCCAGCAGTGACGGAGGCAGGGGAAAGTACACCGGGGAGCTGTTTTTT.

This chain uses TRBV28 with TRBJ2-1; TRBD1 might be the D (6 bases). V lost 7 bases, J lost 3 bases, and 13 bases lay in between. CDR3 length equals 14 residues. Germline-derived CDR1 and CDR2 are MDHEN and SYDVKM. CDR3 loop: CASIPGTNYNEQFF. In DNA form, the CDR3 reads TGTGCCAGCATCCCCGGGACAAACTACAATGAGCAGTTCTTC.

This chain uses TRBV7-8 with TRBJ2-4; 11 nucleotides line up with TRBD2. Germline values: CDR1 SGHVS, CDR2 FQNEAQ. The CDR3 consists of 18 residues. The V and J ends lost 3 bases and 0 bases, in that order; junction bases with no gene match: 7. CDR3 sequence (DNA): TGTGCCAGCAGCTTGGGACTAGCGGACTCCCTAGCCAAAAACATTCAGTACTTC. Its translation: CASSLGLADSLAKNIQYF.